The clone carrying this TCR beta chain occurred many times. The sample is drawn from a study of tumor and adjacent non-tumor tissue in lung cancer. No cell sorting was done before RNA was extracted from the tissue. A modified ARM-PCR protocol with three rounds of nested PCR amplified TCRbeta. TCRdb reprocessed the multiplex PCR reads via MiXCR and lists one record per CDR3 protein. The sample lists about 200,000 distinct CDR3 sequences, around 71% occurring once. CDR1 DFQATT and CDR2 SNEGSKA come from the germline V gene (reference sequence). The length of the CDR3 is 13 residues. V was shortened by 0 bases and J by 3 bases, with 8 bases between the two germline ends.

Sample: lung tumor tissue. This clonotype was sampled from a man aged 60-69 years with non-small cell lung cancer. The chain employs TRBV20-1 and TRBJ1-1, with D maybe TRBD1 (6 bases). This CDR3 reads CSARDGGHTEAFF. In DNA form, the CDR3 reads TGCAGTGCTAGAGATGGGGGGCACACTGAAGCTTTCTTT.